This TCR beta chain was sequenced during a study of blood T cell repertoires in COVID-19. Study information: The United States, Italy and Spain were the sources of the acute and convalescent COVID-19 samples.

Seattle patients were enrolled while actively infected and followed longitudinally. Original processing methods: The authors estimated nucleated cell counts from reference gene primer amplification. The protocol was immunoSEQ multiplex PCR, while the TCRdb copy is restricted to in-frame clones and leaves out a portion. The DNA gave D and trimming, while V, J and clone size come from that table. The sample yields 170,000 or so clones, approximately 86% seen once. The CDR3 is made up of 14 amino acids. Germline CDR1 reads MNHEY; CDR2 reads SVGAGI. V gave up 3 bases and J gave up 6 bases, with 13 bases separating them.

Sequenced input: peripheral blood. This receptor was obtained from a man aged 55 to 70 with COVID-19, enrolled during active disease. V is TRBV6-5 and J is TRBJ2-3, with D perhaps matching TRBD1 (7 bases). DNA of the CDR3: TGTGCCAGCAGTTATGGGCAGGGGGGTGATACGCAGTATTTT. Encoded protein: CASSYGQGGDTQYF.